Following are 17 T cell receptor beta chains from one sample sequenced in a study of T cells in Graves' hyperthyroidism and ophthalmopathy. Template material for amplifying TCR beta CDR3 regions consisted of RNA transcripts. The primer set for the first-round RT-PCR of the TCR CDR3 was HTBI. TCRdb re-called the multiplex PCR reads with MiXCR, one entry per CDR3 protein. In the table there are about 840,000 distinct CDR3 sequences, more than 30% of which are singletons. Sequencing was performed on blood. Receptors were obtained from a young man with Graves' hyperthyroidism.

The rearrangement links TRBV7-9 to TRBJ1-1; D is uncertain. Germline CDR1 and CDR2: SEHNR and FQNEAQ (reference sequence). Between the trimmed V and J ends, which lost 5 bases and 1 base, there was a span of 14 bases. The CDR3 is made up of 15 amino acids. CDR3 sequence (DNA): TGTGCCAGCAGCGGCGCGGGGAACGAGAACACTGAAGCTTTCTTT. It codes for CASSGAGNENTEAFF.

Comments on this clonotype: It may be a read error: a sequence one base away is much more abundant. The J gene is TRBJ1-2, the V gene TRBV7-9; 9 bases fit TRBD1. Germline V gives CDR1 SEHNR, CDR2 FQNEAQ (reference sequence). The CDR3 consists of 14 residues. CDR3 residues: CTSNAQGAGYGYTF. CDR3 DNA: TGTACCAGCAACGCACAGGGGGCGGGCTATGGCTACACCTTC.

J is TRBJ2-7 and V is TRBV13; no firm D call. V was cut by 2 bases and J by 2 bases, with 7 bases left in between. The CDR3 length is 13 residues. The V gene's germline CDR1 is PRHDT and CDR2 FYEKMQ (reference sequence). The CDR3 bases are TGTGCCAGCAGCTTACGAAATCCCTACGAGCAGTACTTC. Translation gives CASSLRNPYEQYF.

This clonotype showed up just a few times. J is TRBJ2-7 and V is TRBV19, with 8 bases aligning to TRBD2. The CDR3 is made up of 14 amino acids. Trimming cost V 3 bases and J 6 bases; bases outside gene matches: 7. Germline V gene data show CDR1 as LNHDA and CDR2 as SQIVND (reference sequence). CDR3 coding DNA: TGTGCCAGTAGTATCTCCGGGACTAGGGGCGAGCAGTACTTC. Translating gives CASSISGTRGEQYF.

This chain joins TRBV5-1 and TRBJ2-7, with D possibly being TRBD2 (7 bases). V was shortened by 0 bases and J by 2 bases, with 21 bases between the two germline ends. In germline, CDR1 is SGHRS, CDR2 YFSETQ. The CDR3 consists of 18 residues. DNA for the CDR3: TGCGCCAGCAGCTTGGCAGATCTAGGGGGGGCCGACGCCTACGAGCAGTACTTC. Its protein product is CASSLADLGGADAYEQYF.

This clonotype was detected a few times. Just one base apart from a much larger clone, this may be a read error. The chain carries TRBV25-1 and TRBJ1-1; D unclear. CDR3 length: 14 amino acids. The germline V gene has CDR1 MGHDK and CDR2 SYGVNS. The CDR3 DNA reads TGTGCCAGCAATGAAATAGGCATGAACACTGAAGCTTTCTTT. This translates into CASNEIGMNTEAFF.

There are a few counts of this clonotype. The chain couples TRBV14 to TRBJ2-7, with TRBD2 matching 7 bases. With 3 bases clipped from V and 2 bases from J, the junction kept 4 bases outside the gene matches. Per germline, CDR1 SGHDN and CDR2 FVKESK. There are 14 residues in the CDR3. Here the CDR3 reads CASSQGEGTYEQYF. As DNA, the CDR3 is TGTGCCAGCAGCCAGGGGGAGGGCACCTACGAGCAGTACTTC.

As DNA, the CDR3 is TGCAGTGCTTTGGGACTAGCGGGAGTAGGCACCGGGGAGCTGTTTTTT. Translation gives CSALGLAGVGTGELFF. V and J are TRBV20-1 and TRBJ2-2; 14 bases match TRBD2. CDR1 and CDR2 (germline): DFQATT, SNEGSKA (reference sequence). With V trimmed by 5 bases and J by 4 bases, 6 bases remained unmatched. The CDR3 is made up of 16 amino acids.

This clonotype was recorded many times. V gene TRBV7-8 combines with J gene TRBJ1-1; D possibly corresponds to TRBD1 (5 bases). This CDR3 has 16 amino acids. V lost 5 bases and J lost 3, with 19 bases in between. CDR1 is SGHVS and CDR2 is FQNEAQ in the germline V gene. The CDR3 spells CASSPGPYRSYTEAFF. The CDR3 DNA is TGTGCCAGCAGCCCAGGGCCATACAGGTCTTACACTGAAGCTTTCTTT.

The V and J genes are TRBV25-1 and TRBJ2-1; the D gene is possibly TRBD2 (7 bases). Trimming stripped 4 bases from V and 9 bases from J, with 13 bases between. Germline V lookup: CDR1 MGHDK, CDR2 SYGVNS. This CDR3 contains 13 residues. This CDR3 reads CASSGRGAGEQFF. The CDR3 DNA sequence: TGTGCCAGCAGTGGTCGGGGGGCGGGTGAGCAGTTCTTC. The variable domain in full, completed from reference TRBV25-1 and TRBJ2-1, reads EADIYQTPRYLVIGTGKKITLECSQTMGHDKMYWYQQDPGMELHLIHYSYGVNSTEKGDLSSESTVSRIRTEHFPLTLESARPSHTSQYLCASSGRGAGEQFFGPGTRLTVL.

Ten or more counts support this clonotype. V usage is TRBV10-3 and J usage is TRBJ1-5; D remains ambiguous. The CDR3 sequence is 12 residues long. V shed 4 bases and J shed 4 bases, with 5 bases lying between them. Germline loops: CDR1 ENHRY, CDR2 SYGVKD. CDR3 region: CAISGGNQPQHF. DNA of the CDR3: TGTGCCATCAGTGGCGGGAATCAGCCCCAGCATTTT.

This clonotype came up a few times. The chain uses TRBV12-3 or TRBV12-4 and TRBJ1-4; no reliable D call. This CDR3 comprises 14 residues. V lost 5 bases and J lost 6, with 13 bases in between. The CDR3 sequence: CASSPRPDYEKLFF. The CDR3 DNA is TGTGCCAGCAGTCCCAGGCCAGATTATGAAAAACTGTTTTTT.

The genes are TRBV6-5 and TRBJ2-7, with 10 bases fitting TRBD2. Trimming took 5 bases from V and 5 from J; bases not matched to a gene: 9. Germline CDR1 reads MNHEY; CDR2 reads SVGAGI. The CDR3 is 15 amino acids. The CDR3, as DNA: TGTGCCAGCAGTGATGGGCCTAGCGGGAGCGACGAGCAGTACTTC. This translates into CASSDGPSGSDEQYF.

The chain is built from TRBV12-3 or TRBV12-4 and TRBJ2-7; 7 bases line up with TRBD1. The CDR3 runs 15 residues. Trimming at V came to 5 bases and at J to 0 bases, leaving 7 bases not matched to a gene. CDR3 loop: CASSHSTGYSYEQYF. The CDR3 nucleotides read TGTGCCAGCAGTCACTCGACAGGGTACTCCTACGAGCAGTACTTC.

A note on this clonotype: A much more abundant neighbour one base away suggests this may be a read error. The chain uses TRBV20-1 and TRBJ2-7; 7 bases match TRBD2. J gave up 3 bases and V 2 bases, and 4 bases lay outside the gene matches. Germline CDR1 and CDR2: DFQATT and SNEGSKA (reference sequence). The CDR3 covers 13 residues. The CDR3 nucleotides read TGCAGTGCTAGAAGCGGGAAAGACTACGAGCAGTACTTC. Amino acid sequence: CSARSGKDYEQYF.

This clonotype was seen ten or more times. The J gene is TRBJ1-2, the V gene TRBV19; 7 bases line up with TRBD1. V shed 7 bases and J 5 bases; nucleotides not matched to a gene: 7. Germline V lookup: CDR1 LNHDA, CDR2 SQIVND (reference sequence). The CDR3 consists of 13 residues. The CDR3 reads CASTDRAVYGYTF. CDR3 in DNA: TGTGCCAGTACAGACAGGGCTGTGTATGGCTACACCTTC.

Ten or more counts support this clonotype. The V gene is TRBV12-3 or TRBV12-4, the J gene TRBJ1-5; D is perhaps TRBD1 (6 bases). The CDR3 contains 13 residues. Trimming pared 8 bases from V and 6 bases from J, leaving 14 bases between. The CDR3 DNA reads TGTGCCAGCGCGGGGGCGGGAGGTCAGCCCCAGCATTTT. This gives the protein CASAGAGGQPQHF.